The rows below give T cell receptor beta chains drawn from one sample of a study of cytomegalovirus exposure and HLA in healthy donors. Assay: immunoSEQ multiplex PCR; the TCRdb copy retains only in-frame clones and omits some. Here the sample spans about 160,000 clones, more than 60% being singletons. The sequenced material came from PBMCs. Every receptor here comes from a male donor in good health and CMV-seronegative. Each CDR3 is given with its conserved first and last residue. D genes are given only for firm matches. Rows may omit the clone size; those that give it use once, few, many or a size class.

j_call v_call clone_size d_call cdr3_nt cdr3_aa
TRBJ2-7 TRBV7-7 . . TGTGCCAGCAGCTTAGGTTCAGAGGGAGCCTACGAGCAGTACTTC CASSLGSEGAYEQYF
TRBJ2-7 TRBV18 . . TGTGCCAGCTCACCAGGGGCCTCCTACGAGCAGTACTTC CASSPGASYEQYF
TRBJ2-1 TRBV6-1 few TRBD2 TGTGCCAGCAGGGTACTAGCGGGAGTCTACAATGAGCAGTTCTTC CASRVLAGVYNEQFF
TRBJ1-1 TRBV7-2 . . TGTGCCAGCAGTCTCAGGGATAGAGCTGAAGCTTTCTTT CASSLRDRAEAFF
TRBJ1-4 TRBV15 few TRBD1 TGTGCCTCCCGGGGGACAGGGGAAAAACTGTTTTTT CASRGTGEKLFF
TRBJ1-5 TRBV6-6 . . TGTGCCAGCAGTGCTAAAGATCAGCCCCAGCATTTT CASSAKDQPQHF
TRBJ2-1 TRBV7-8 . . TGTGCCAGCATTAGACGAGCGGGACAATACAATGAGCAGTTCTTC CASIRRAGQYNEQFF
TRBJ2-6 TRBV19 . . TGTGCCAGTAGTACCTACAGCTCTGGGGCCAACGTCCTGACTTTC CASSTYSSGANVLTF
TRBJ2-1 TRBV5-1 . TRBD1 TGCGCCAGCAGCTTGGGGACAGGGGGCGCATTGGATGAGCAGTTCTTC CASSLGTGGALDEQFF
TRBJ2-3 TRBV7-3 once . TGTGCCAGCAGCTTAGACTTCTCCGGCACAGATACGCAGTATTTT CASSLDFSGTDTQYF
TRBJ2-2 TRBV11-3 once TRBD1 TGTGCCAGCAGCTACAGGGGTCTGGGGGAGCTGTTTTTT CASSYRGLGELFF
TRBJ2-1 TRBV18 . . TGTGCCAGCTCACCAGGGGGGATCTCCTACAATGAGCAGTTCTTC CASSPGGISYNEQFF
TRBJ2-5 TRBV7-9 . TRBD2 TGTGCCAGCAGCCTAACTAGCGGGGGGAACCAAGAGACCCAGTACTTC CASSLTSGGNQETQYF
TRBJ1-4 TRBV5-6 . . TGTGCCAGCAGTTATCGATCGGACTATAATGAAAAACTGTTTTTT CASSYRSDYNEKLFF
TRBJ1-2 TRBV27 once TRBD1 TGTGCCAGCAGTTCCTCCGTGGACAGGCTGACAGGGGGCTACACCTTC CASSSSVDRLTGGYTF
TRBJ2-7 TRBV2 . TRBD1 TGTGCCAGCCATCGGGACAGGGCCTACGAGCAGTACTTC CASHRDRAYEQYF
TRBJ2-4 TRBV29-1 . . TGCAGCGTTGATGGAGGTGACCCAGGCAACATTCAGTACTTC CSVDGGDPGNIQYF
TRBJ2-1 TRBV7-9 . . TGTGCCAGCAGCCTTAGCGGACCCTACAATGAGCAGTTCTTC CASSLSGPYNEQFF
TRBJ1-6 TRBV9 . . TGTGCCAGCAGCCCAGAGGGCGGGCGAGGTTCACCCCTCCACTTT CASSPEGGRGSPLHF
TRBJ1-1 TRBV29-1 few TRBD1 TGCAGCGGAAAACAGGGGAGGACTGAAGCTTTCTTT CSGKQGRTEAFF
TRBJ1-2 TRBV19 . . TGTGCCAGTAGTGCCCGGACAGAAAACTATGGCTACACCTTC CASSARTENYGYTF
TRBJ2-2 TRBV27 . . TGTGCCAGCAGGGCGCCGACAGGGAGGATAGGCGGGGAGCTGTTTTTT CASRAPTGRIGGELFF
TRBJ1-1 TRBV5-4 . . TGTGCCAGCCTTGCGGGGCTTGGAACGAACACTGAAGCTTTCTTT CASLAGLGTNTEAFF
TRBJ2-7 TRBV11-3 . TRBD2 TGTGCCAGCAGCCAACACCAGCGGGGGGGGTACTACGAGCAGTACTTC CASSQHQRGGYYEQYF
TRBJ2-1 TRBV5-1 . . TGCGCCAGCAGCTTGGGTTCCTATGAGCAGTTCTTC CASSLGSYEQFF
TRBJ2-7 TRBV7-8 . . TGTGCCAGCAGCTTAGGGCACGCCGAGCAGTACTTC CASSLGHAEQYF
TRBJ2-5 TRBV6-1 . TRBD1 TGTGCCACGCACAGGACAGGGCAAGAGACCCAGTACTTC CATHRTGQETQYF
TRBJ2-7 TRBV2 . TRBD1 TGTGCCAGCAGTGAAGCGCTGGGACAGGGATCACACGAGCAGTACTTC CASSEALGQGSHEQYF
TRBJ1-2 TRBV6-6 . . TGTGCCAGCAGTTACCCCACCGACACGCGTTATGGCTACACCTTC CASSYPTDTRYGYTF
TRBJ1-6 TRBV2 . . TGTGCCAGCAGTCAAAGGAGGGATAATTCACCCCTCCACTTT CASSQRRDNSPLHF
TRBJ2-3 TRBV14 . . TGTGCCAGCAGTGACCAGGGAAATACGCAGTATTTT CASSDQGNTQYF
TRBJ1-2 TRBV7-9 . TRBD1 TGTGCCAGCAGCTCGGACAGGGACCCTAACTATGGCTACACCTTC CASSSDRDPNYGYTF
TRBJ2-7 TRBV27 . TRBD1 TGTGCCAGCAGTTTATCCCCGACAGGGAGTTACGAGCAGTACTTC CASSLSPTGSYEQYF
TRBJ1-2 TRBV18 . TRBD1 TGTGCCAGCCTACTAGTACAGGGGAATGGCTACACCTTC CASLLVQGNGYTF
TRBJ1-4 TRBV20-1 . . TGCAGTTCTCTGCGGGGGGAAAAACTGTTTTTT CSSLRGEKLFF